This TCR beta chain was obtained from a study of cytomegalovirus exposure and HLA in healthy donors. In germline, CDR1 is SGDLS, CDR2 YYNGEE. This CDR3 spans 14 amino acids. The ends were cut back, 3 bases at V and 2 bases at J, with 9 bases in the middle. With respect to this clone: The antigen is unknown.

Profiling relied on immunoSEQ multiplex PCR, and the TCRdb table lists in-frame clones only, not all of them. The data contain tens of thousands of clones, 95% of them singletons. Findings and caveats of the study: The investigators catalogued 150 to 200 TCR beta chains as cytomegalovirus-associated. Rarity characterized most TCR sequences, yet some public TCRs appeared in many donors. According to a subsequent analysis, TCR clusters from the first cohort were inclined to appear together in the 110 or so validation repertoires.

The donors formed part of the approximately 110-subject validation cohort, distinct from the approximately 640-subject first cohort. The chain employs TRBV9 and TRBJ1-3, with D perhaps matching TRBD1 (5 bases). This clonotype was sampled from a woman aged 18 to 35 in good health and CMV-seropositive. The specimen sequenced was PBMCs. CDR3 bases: TGTGCCAGCAGCGATCGGGGGGCTGGAAACACCATATATTTT. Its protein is CASSDRGAGNTIYF.